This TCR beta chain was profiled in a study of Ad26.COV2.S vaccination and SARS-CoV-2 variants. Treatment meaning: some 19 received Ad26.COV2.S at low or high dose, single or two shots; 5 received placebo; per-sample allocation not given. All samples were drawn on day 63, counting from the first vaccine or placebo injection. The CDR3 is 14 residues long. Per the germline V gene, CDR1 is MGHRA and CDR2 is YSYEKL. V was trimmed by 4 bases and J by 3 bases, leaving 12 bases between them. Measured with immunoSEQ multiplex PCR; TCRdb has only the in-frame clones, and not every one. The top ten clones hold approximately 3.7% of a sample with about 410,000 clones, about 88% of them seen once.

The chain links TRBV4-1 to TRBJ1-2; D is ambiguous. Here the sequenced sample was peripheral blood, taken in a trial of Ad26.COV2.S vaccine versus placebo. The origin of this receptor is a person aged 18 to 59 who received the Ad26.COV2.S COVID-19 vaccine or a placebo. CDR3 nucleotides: TGCGCCAGCAGCCTGACCCGCGGGGACTATGGCTACACCTTC. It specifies CASSLTRGDYGYTF.